The sequence of this T cell receptor (beta chain) was determined in a study of T cell repertoires in cytomegalovirus infection. Study overall: Well-studied HLA-B-restricted CMV epitopes were used in the study alongside recently identified HLA-C-restricted ones. Evidence of both CMV infection and a matching HLA type came from public TCR beta signatures.

Broader study findings: The study found HLA-C-restricted CMV-specific TCR beta clonotypes dominating the ex vivo response.

This clonotype has only a few counts. Its target is not known. The ends lost 0 bases at V and 5 bases at J; junction bases unmatched: 7. The CDR3 has 16 residues. From germline, CDR1 is MNHEY and CDR2 SMNVEV (reference sequence). TCRdb re-derived calls from the reads in MiXCR, one entry per CDR3 protein. The sample shows under 200,000 distinct CDR3 sequences, 20% to 25% of them seen only once. The TCR originated in a human donor in good health (CMV status not recorded). Some clones in this sample may be carry-over from other donors' samples. The sample consisted of CD8+ T cells from cultured PBMCs, taken from culture after CMV antigen stimulation. The gene calls are TRBV27 and TRBJ2-1; 7 bases are a match to TRBD2. The chain's CDR3 is CASSLSVGGSDNEQFF. The CDR3 DNA reads TGTGCCAGCAGTTTATCGGTCGGGGGGTCCGACAATGAGCAGTTCTTC.